These T cell receptor beta chains were read from a single sample in a study of Graves' ophthalmopathy and Graves' hyperthyroidism. TCRdb re-called the multiplex PCR reads through MiXCR, storing one row per CDR3 protein. The sample consists of about 550,000 distinct CDR3 sequences, about 35% of them appearing once. Sequences were obtained from peripheral blood or thyroid tissue (not recorded which). Source of these receptors: an adult man with Graves' hyperthyroidism. Both conserved end residues are part of each CDR3. D genes are given only for firm matches. Clone size is given for some rows only: seen once, a few or many times, or a class if the clone is expanded.

v_gene	j_gene	d_gene	abundance	CDR3nt	CDR3aa
TRBV29-1	TRBJ1-3	.	once	TGCAGCGTTTACAGGGTCGCTGTCTCTGGAAACACCATATATTTT	CSVYRVAVSGNTIYF
TRBV7-9	TRBJ1-4	TRBD1	many	TGTGCCAGCAGCCCAAACTCCGGGACAGGGGGCGAGGGATACACTAATGAAAAACTGTTTTTT	CASSPNSGTGGEGYTNEKLFF
TRBV7-3	TRBJ2-7	.	once	TGTGCCAGCAGCATCAGGAGTTCAGGGGAGCAGTACTTC	CASSIRSSGEQYF
TRBV7-6	TRBJ1-6	.	.	TGTGCCAGCAGCTTAGAGGCAGGGAGGAATTCACCCCTCCACTTT	CASSLEAGRNSPLHF
TRBV15	TRBJ2-2	.	many	TGTGCCACCAGCAGTGGGCGGCCGCACACCGGGGAGCTGTTTTTT	CATSSGRPHTGELFF
TRBV24-1	TRBJ2-7	.	many	TGTGCCACCAGTGATTTAGGCGGTTACGAGCAGTACTTC	CATSDLGGYEQYF
TRBV4-1	TRBJ1-1	.	.	TGCGCCAGCAGCCAAGATGGAGGCAACGGCTTCAACACTGAAGCTTTCTTT	CASSQDGGNGFNTEAFF
TRBV18	TRBJ1-2	.	few	TGTGCCAGCTCACTGGACGGGCCTAACTATGGCTACACCTTC	CASSLDGPNYGYTF
TRBV28	TRBJ1-1	.	.	TGTGCCAGCAGTCAGCCGGACACGTGGACTGAAGCTTTCTTT	CASSQPDTWTEAFF
TRBV12-3/TRBV12-4	TRBJ2-5	TRBD1	.	TGTGCCAGCAGTCAAAGGGACAGGGGGACCCAGTACTTC	CASSQRDRGTQYF
TRBV12-3/TRBV12-4	TRBJ2-5	TRBD2	many	TGTGCCAGCAGTTTCGCCAGCGGGAGAGTCGGCGGAGAGACCCAGTACTTC	CASSFASGRVGGETQYF
TRBV6-1	TRBJ1-2	.	many	TGTGCCAGCAGTACCGCCGTAGGGACAATGTATGGCTACACCTTC	CASSTAVGTMYGYTF
TRBV20-1	TRBJ1-5	.	many	TGCAGTGCCATAGCCCCGGATGGACAGCCCCAGCATTTT	CSAIAPDGQPQHF
TRBV10-3	TRBJ2-2	TRBD1	.	TGTGCCATCAGGACAGGGGTGAACACCGGGGAGCTGTTTTTT	CAIRTGVNTGELFF
TRBV7-2	TRBJ1-5	.	many	TGTGCCAGCAGCTTATCCGGTTATAGCAATCAGCCCCAGCATTTT	CASSLSGYSNQPQHF
TRBV20-1	TRBJ1-2	TRBD1	many	TGCAGTGCTACCGGGACAGAACCTCGAATTTATGGCTACACCTTC	CSATGTEPRIYGYTF
TRBV2	TRBJ2-7	TRBD2	.	TGTGCCAGCAGTGATCTCGGGGGGGTAGCGCAGTACTTC	CASSDLGGVAQYF
TRBV20-1	TRBJ1-5	.	few	TGCAGTGCTAGAGGTGCGCCTGACAGCCTCTATCAGCCCCAGCATTTT	CSARGAPDSLYQPQHF
TRBV10-3	TRBJ1-1	.	.	TGTGCCATCAGTGATTGGTCCGGCAGGAACACTGAAGCTTTCTTT	CAISDWSGRNTEAFF
TRBV2	TRBJ2-7	.	.	TGTGCCAGCAGTCTCGACAGGTTTACCGGGGAGCAGTACTTC	CASSLDRFTGEQYF
TRBV28	TRBJ1-1	.	few	TGTGCCAGCACAATAGGGGACGCCACTGAAGCTTTCTTT	CASTIGDATEAFF
TRBV10-3	TRBJ2-7	TRBD2	few	TGTGCCAGCAGTTACTCCATCCTGCGGGAGTTTTCCCACGAGCAGTACTTC	CASSYSILREFSHEQYF
TRBV7-2	TRBJ2-7	TRBD2	many	TGTGCCAGCACCCGAACTAGCGGTTCTTCCTACGAGCAGTACTTC	CASTRTSGSSYEQYF
TRBV6-5	TRBJ1-2	TRBD1	many	TGTGCCAGCAGCGACAGGGGTACATCAGGCTACACCTTC	CASSDRGTSGYTF
TRBV20-1	TRBJ2-1	TRBD2	.	TGCAGTGCTAGACAAGCGGGAGGAGGTAATGAGCAGTTCTTC	CSARQAGGGNEQFF
TRBV7-9	TRBJ2-5	TRBD1	many	TGTGCCAGCAGCCCGGGACAGGGGGCTTGGGAGACCCAGTACTTC	CASSPGQGAWETQYF
TRBV5-1	TRBJ2-5	TRBD2	once	TGCGCCAGCAGCTCTCAGACTAGCGGGAGTTGGGAGACCCAGTACTTC	CASSSQTSGSWETQYF
TRBV24-1	TRBJ1-5	TRBD1	many	TGTGCCACTGGGACAGGGGGCCATCAGCCCCAGCATTTT	CATGTGGHQPQHF
TRBV28	TRBJ1-1	.	.	TGTGCCAGCAGCCCGGACCCAACGAACACTGAAGCTTTCTTT	CASSPDPTNTEAFF
TRBV28	TRBJ2-7	.	few	TGTGCCAGCAGTTTATGGGGCAGGGGAAATTACGAGCAGTACTTC	CASSLWGRGNYEQYF
TRBV9	TRBJ1-2	TRBD1	many	TGTGCCAGCAGCGTAGACGGGACAGGTCCCGGCTACACCTTC	CASSVDGTGPGYTF
TRBV7-9	TRBJ2-7	TRBD1	few	TGTGCCAGCAGTTACCGGACAGGGGTGACCTACGAGCAGTACTTC	CASSYRTGVTYEQYF
TRBV15	TRBJ1-2	.	few	TGTGCCACCAGCAGAGCGGGGGGGCTAGACTATGGCTACACCTTC	CATSRAGGLDYGYTF
TRBV20-1	TRBJ2-7	.	.	TGCAGTGCTAGAATCGTCCGACAGGTCTACAATGAGCAGTACTTC	CSARIVRQVYNEQYF
TRBV18	TRBJ1-6	.	.	TGTGCCAGCTCACCACCCACGGGGAACCTCCACTTT	CASSPPTGNLHF
TRBV9	TRBJ1-3	.	.	TGTGCCAGCAGCAACCGGGGGGGAAACACCATATATTTT	CASSNRGGNTIYF
TRBV7-2	TRBJ2-1	TRBD2	.	TGTGCCAGCAGCTTAGTTTGGGGAGCGGGGGGGCTATACAATGAGCAGTTCTTC	CASSLVWGAGGLYNEQFF
TRBV7-9	TRBJ2-7	TRBD2	few	TGTGCCAGCAGCTCGGCCGTAGCGGGGGGGAGCTCCTACGAGCAGTACTTC	CASSSAVAGGSSYEQYF
TRBV7-2	TRBJ2-5	TRBD2	many	TGTGCCAGCAGCTTAAACCCGGGACTAGCGGGAGCAGAGACCCAGTACTTC	CASSLNPGLAGAETQYF
TRBV12-3/TRBV12-4	TRBJ2-5	.	.	TGTGCCAGCAGGGCAGGGAAAGGTTTGGAGACCCAGTACTTC	CASRAGKGLETQYF
TRBV9	TRBJ2-2	TRBD1	.	TGTGCCAGCAGCGGTCTCTGGACAGGGACGAACACCGGGGAGCTGTTTTTT	CASSGLWTGTNTGELFF
TRBV24-1	TRBJ2-7	.	many	TGTGCCACCAGTGATTTGGGGACAACGCAGTACTTC	CATSDLGTTQYF
TRBV15	TRBJ2-7	TRBD1	.	TGTGCCACCAGCAGAGGGGGGACAGGGATTCTTCGCTACGAGCAGTACTTC	CATSRGGTGILRYEQYF
TRBV20-1	TRBJ2-7	TRBD2	many	TGCAGTGCCACAACTAGCGGGGCTAACTACGAGCAGTACTTC	CSATTSGANYEQYF